Presented here are 27 T cell receptor beta chains from one specimen sequenced in a study of T cells in Graves' hyperthyroidism and ophthalmopathy. Amplified TCR beta CDR3 regions came from RNA transcripts. During a first-round RT-PCR of the TCR CDR3, the HTBI primer set was used. In TCRdb, the multiplex PCR reads were re-called with MiXCR into one record per CDR3 protein. The sample consists of 640,000 or so distinct CDR3 sequences, approximately 14% of them appearing once. The sequenced sample consisted of blood. The receptors originated from a young woman with Graves' ophthalmopathy.

The CDR3 is CASSSNIVTGYGYTF. The CDR3, as DNA: TGTGCCAGCAGCTCCAATATCGTGACAGGCTATGGCTACACCTTC. The chain recombines TRBV7-9 with TRBJ1-2; D is perhaps TRBD1 (6 bases). V was trimmed by 4 bases and J by 4 bases, leaving 16 bases between them. The germline V gene encodes CDR1 SEHNR and CDR2 FQNEAQ (reference sequence). The CDR3 is made up of 15 amino acids.

The chain combines TRBV5-1 with TRBJ2-1; D perhaps matches TRBD1 (5 bases). This CDR3 is 13 amino acids long. Germline V gene lookup returns CDR1 SGHRS and CDR2 YFSETQ. Trimming pared 4 bases from V and 5 bases from J, leaving 10 bases between. Here the CDR3 DNA reads TGCGCCAGCAGCGCGGAAGGGGACAATGAGCAGTTCTTC. Its translation is CASSAEGDNEQFF.

This clonotype was counted ten times or more. The rearrangement uses TRBV7-2 and TRBJ2-5, with a weak D call TRBD2 (5 bases). Germline values: CDR1 SGHTA, CDR2 FQGNSA. CDR3 length: 13 amino acids. Between the trimmed V and J ends, which lost 4 bases and 4 bases, there was a span of 10 bases. CDR3 nucleotide sequence: TGTGCCAGCAGCTCAGTGGGGAGAGAGACCCAGTACTTC. Residues: CASSSVGRETQYF.

This clonotype was seen a few times. The V and J genes are TRBV19 and TRBJ1-5, with 9 bases that match TRBD1. There are 15 residues in the CDR3. V shed 4 bases, J shed 6 bases, and the junction held 7 bases outside the gene matches. CDR1 is LNHDA, CDR2 SQIVND, per germline (reference sequence). CDR3 sequence reads: CASSTGQGSGQPQHF. In DNA form, the CDR3 reads TGTGCCAGTAGTACGGGACAGGGTTCAGGTCAGCCCCAGCATTTT.

With respect to this clonotype: Compared with germline, one end of the junction differs, possibly owing to a read error. The chain employs TRBV7-7 and TRBJ2-1; 12 positions agree with TRBD2. The V gene's germline CDR1 is SSHAT and CDR2 FNYEAQ (reference sequence). The CDR3 has 14 residues. The CDR3 loop is CASSKTSGSHEQFF. DNA for the CDR3: TGTGCTAGCAGCAAGACTAGCGGGAGCCATGAGCAGTTCTTC.

This clonotype showed up just a few times. V and J are TRBV27 and TRBJ2-1; TRBD2 matches at 11 bases. This CDR3 is built from 16 residues. The junction had 1 base not matched to a gene; V was cut back by 3 bases and J by 0 bases. Germline V gene sequence: CDR1 MNHEY, CDR2 SMNVEV (reference sequence). The CDR3 nucleotides read TGTGCCAGCAGTTTCACTAGCGGGAGCTCCTACAATGAGCAGTTCTTC. Its protein product is CASSFTSGSSYNEQFF.

Ten or more counts support this clonotype. The rearrangement uses TRBV28 and TRBJ2-7; D not resolved. Per germline, CDR1 MDHEN and CDR2 SYDVKM. Trimming left V 7 bases short and J 3 bases short, with 16 bases between. This CDR3 is built from 14 residues. CDR3 nucleotides: TGTGCCAGCACTTTCTTACACAACGGCTACGAGCAGTACTTC. Protein product: CASTFLHNGYEQYF.

This clonotype occurred many times. The CDR3 spells CASSPLGRENYEQYF. CDR3 nucleotide sequence: TGTGCCAGCAGTCCTTTGGGGCGGGAGAATTACGAGCAGTACTTC. The J gene is TRBJ2-7, the V gene TRBV27, with 7 bases lining up with TRBD2. The V segment lost 5 bases and the J segment 4 bases; nucleotides outside the gene matches: 11. The CDR3 loop spans 15 amino acids. Germline V gene lookup returns CDR1 MNHEY and CDR2 SMNVEV (reference sequence).

This clonotype has more than one count but fewer than ten. The chain couples TRBV12-3 or TRBV12-4 to TRBJ2-2; TRBD2 aligns across 12 bases. The CDR3 loop spans 16 amino acids. V shed 6 bases, J shed 6 bases, and the junction held 8 bases outside the gene matches. The chain's CDR3 is CASSPPSGRAPGELFF. The DNA for the CDR3 is TGTGCCAGCAGCCCGCCTAGCGGGAGGGCCCCCGGGGAGCTGTTTTTT.

This clonotype was recorded at least ten times. The chain is built from TRBV5-8 and TRBJ2-5, with D hard to call. V lost 2 bases to trimming and J lost 1 base, with 9 bases between them. Germline V lookup: CDR1 SGHTS, CDR2 YDEGEE. The CDR3 totals 14 residues. CDR3 sequence (DNA): TGTGCCAGCAGCTTCATGACACTCCAAGAGACCCAGTACTTC. This translates into CASSFMTLQETQYF.

This clonotype was observed many times. The rearrangement links TRBV7-9 to TRBJ1-2; 7 bases are a match to TRBD1. Germline-derived CDR1 and CDR2 are SEHNR and FQNEAQ (reference sequence). Losses at the gene ends were 1 base for V and 7 bases for J; bases not matched to a gene: 15. This CDR3 comprises 17 residues. The CDR3 coding sequence is TGTGCCAGCAGCTTAGGGTTCCAGACGACAGGGACTCGTGGCTACACCTTC. This encodes CASSLGFQTTGTRGYTF.

This clonotype was detected many times. V and J are TRBV7-8 and TRBJ2-5, with D perhaps TRBD1 or TRBD2 (5 bases each). Germline V CDR1 and CDR2: SGHVS, FQNEAQ. The V gene lost 5 bases and the J gene lost 5 bases, with 12 bases spanning the gap. The CDR3 covers 13 residues. For the CDR3, the DNA is TGTGCCAGCAGCCCCTCATGGGGGGAGACCCAGTACTTC. Translated: CASSPSWGETQYF.

This chain uses TRBV7-3 with TRBJ2-6, with TRBD1 matching 8 bases. CDR3 length equals 20 residues. The junction had 17 bases not matched to a gene; V was cut back by 7 bases and J by 0 bases. Germline values: CDR1 SGHTA, CDR2 FQGTGA. Here the CDR3 DNA reads TGTGCCAGCACCGGAACCGGGACAGGTGTTGAGTCCTCTGGGGCCAACGTCCTGACTTTC. This encodes CASTGTGTGVESSGANVLTF.

The table lists this clonotype with many counts. The CDR3 sequence is CASSPVPVEQYF. The CDR3, as DNA: TGTGCCAGCAGCCCCGTGCCCGTCGAGCAGTACTTC. The chain has TRBV6-1 and TRBJ2-7; D remains ambiguous. Trimming removed 6 bases from V and 6 bases from J, with 12 bases in between. CDR1 and CDR2 from the germline V gene are MNHNS and SASEGT. CDR3 size: 12 residues.

The CDR3 nucleotides read TGTGCCAGCAGTTACCCAGGGGGAAGGGACTACGAGCAGTACTTC. Translation gives CASSYPGGRDYEQYF. The V call is TRBV6-5, the J call TRBJ2-7; 7 nucleotides line up with TRBD1. This CDR3 is built from 15 residues. CDR1 is MNHEY and CDR2 is SVGAGI in the germline V gene. J gave up 3 bases and V 2 bases, and 7 bases lay outside the gene matches.

CDR3 loop: CASRPGQGAGYTF. The CDR3 DNA sequence: TGTGCCAGCAGACCGGGACAGGGGGCTGGCTACACCTTC. The chain links TRBV28 to TRBJ1-2; TRBD1 matches at 12 bases. The J segment lost 7 bases and the V segment lost 6 bases, leaving 3 bases of the junction unmatched. Germline CDR1 MDHEN, CDR2 SYDVKM. This CDR3 has 13 amino acids.

This clonotype was counted many times. The CDR3 spells CASSNHYRDTQYF. Written as DNA, the CDR3 is TGTGCCAGCAGTAATCACTATCGGGATACGCAGTATTTT. V and J are TRBV27 and TRBJ2-3; D remains unclear. This CDR3 contains 13 residues. Per the germline V gene, CDR1 is MNHEY and CDR2 is SMNVEV (reference sequence). The V and J ends lost 5 bases and 6 bases respectively, with 12 bases between them.

In its sample, this clonotype was seen a few times. This rearrangement joins TRBV7-9 to TRBJ2-3; possibly TRBD2 for D (6 bases). Deletions cut 4 bases from V and 0 bases from J, with 17 bases between. Germline assignment: CDR1 SEHNR and CDR2 FQNEAQ (reference sequence). CDR3 length equals 17 residues. CDR3 residues: CASSSPGLGPSTDTQYF. The CDR3 bases are TGTGCCAGCAGCTCGCCGGGACTTGGCCCTAGCACAGATACGCAGTATTTT.

This clonotype was counted only a few times. The J gene is TRBJ2-7, the V gene TRBV10-3, with D hard to call. Trimming stripped 4 bases from V and 4 bases from J, with 8 bases between. Germline CDR1 ENHRY, CDR2 SYGVKD. CDR3 length equals 12 residues. CDR3: CAISGLIYEQYF. For the CDR3, the DNA is TGTGCCATCAGTGGACTTATTTACGAGCAGTACTTC.

V is TRBV18 and J is TRBJ2-6; 7 nucleotides agree with TRBD1. Losses at the gene ends were 4 bases for V and 1 base for J; bases not matched to a gene: 4. The CDR3 has 16 residues. Germline CDR1 is KGHSH and CDR2 is LQKENI. DNA of the CDR3: TGTGCCAGCTCACAAAGCAGGGGGTCTGGGGCCAACGTCCTGACTTTC. Amino acids: CASSQSRGSGANVLTF. Variable domain in full (rest from reference TRBV18 and TRBJ2-6): NAGVMQNPRHLVRRRGQEARLRCSPMKGHSHVYWYRQLPEEGLKFMVYLQKENIIDESGMPKERFSAEFPKEGPSILRIQQVVRGDSAAYFCASSQSRGSGANVLTFGAGSRLTVL.

This clonotype was observed a few times. This may arise from a read error, as a much more abundant clone is one base away. The genes are TRBV11-2 and TRBJ2-1; tentatively, D is TRBD2 (6 bases). Germline V gene lookup returns CDR1 SGHAT and CDR2 FQNNGV. This CDR3 region has 14 residues. The chain's CDR3 is CAGSLVGRSDEQFF. CDR3 nucleotides: TGTGCCGGCAGCTTAGTGGGGAGGTCGGATGAGCAGTTCTTC.

This CDR3 is CASSHEASAPYEQYF. In DNA, the CDR3 is TGTGCCAGCAGCCACGAAGCAAGCGCCCCTTACGAGCAGTACTTC. The genes are TRBV3-1 and TRBJ2-7; no clear D. Trimming cost V 3 bases and J 4 bases, with 16 bases left between them. CDR1 LGHDT and CDR2 YNNKEL come from the germline V gene (reference sequence). This CDR3 comprises 15 residues.

The table lists this clonotype with many counts. This chain links TRBV28 with TRBJ2-7; D may be TRBD1 or TRBD2 (5 bases each). Germline V CDR1 and CDR2: MDHEN, SYDVKM. The CDR3 runs 16 residues. V was clipped by 2 bases and J by 3 bases, with 17 bases between them. This CDR3 is CASSLNWGRGDYEQYF. The CDR3 DNA follows: TGTGCCAGCAGTTTAAACTGGGGGAGAGGGGACTACGAGCAGTACTTC.

At least ten counts were recorded for this clonotype. The rearrangement joins TRBV20-1 to TRBJ2-1; either TRBD1 or TRBD2 may supply D (6 bases each). Per the germline V gene, CDR1 is DFQATT and CDR2 is SNEGSKA (reference sequence). V was cut by 1 base and J by 8 bases, with 15 bases left in between. The CDR3 loop spans 14 amino acids. The CDR3 protein is CSARVGGREDEQFF. The DNA of the CDR3 is TGCAGTGCTAGAGTGGGGGGCAGAGAGGATGAGCAGTTCTTC.

This clonotype was observed at least ten times. This chain connects TRBV28 to TRBJ2-1; 7 nucleotides align to TRBD2. The CDR3 has 15 residues. Germline CDR1 MDHEN, CDR2 SYDVKM. Losses at the gene ends were 2 bases for V and 4 bases for J; bases not matched to a gene: 5. CDR3 in DNA: TGTGCCAGCAGTTTAGCGGGAGCCCGTTACAATGAGCAGTTCTTC. It codes for CASSLAGARYNEQFF.

This clonotype was recorded many times. The chain uses TRBV3-1 and TRBJ2-1; possible D gene TRBD2, 6 bases. Germline lookup yields CDR1 LGHDT and CDR2 YNNKEL (reference sequence). V was cut by 4 bases and J by 3 bases, with 13 bases left in between. CDR3 length: 15 amino acids. CDR3 coding DNA: TGTGCCAGCAGCCTTGGGACTTCCAACTACAATGAGCAGTTCTTC. Translation gives CASSLGTSNYNEQFF.

Remarks on this clonotype: This may be a read error, as it is one base from a much larger clone. The rearrangement joins TRBV7-8 to TRBJ1-1; TRBD1 is a possible D gene (5 bases). Germline V CDR1 and CDR2: SGHVS, FQNEAQ. CDR3 size: 14 residues. CDR3 DNA sequence: TGTGCCAGCAGCTTAGACCGGGGGGTGGCTGAAGCTTCCTTT. This sequence encodes CASSLDRGVAEASF.